The 10 T cell receptor beta chains reported below all come from one sample, sequenced in a study of T-cell memory formation after mild COVID-19. TCRdb itself ran the 5' RACE reads through MiXCR, one entry per CDR3 protein. The sample contains around 110,000 distinct CDR3 sequences, approximately 13% of which appear only once. Material: PBMCs or a T cell subset sorted from them (not recorded which). Receptors were obtained from an adult woman who had mild COVID-19 (a few samples of this study predate the infection). Cell type and time point are not known.

V gene TRBV7-9 combines with J gene TRBJ1-2; TRBD1 is a possible D gene (5 bases). Trimming left V 8 bases short and J 3 bases short, with 13 bases between. CDR1 and CDR2 from the germline V gene are SEHNR and FQNEAQ (reference sequence). CDR3 size: 13 residues. The CDR3 nucleotides read TGTGCCAGCCTCGACAGACTAGACTATGGCTACACCTTC. Translation gives CASLDRLDYGYTF.

The V and J genes are TRBV5-1 and TRBJ1-2; D uncertain. Germline V lookup: CDR1 SGHRS, CDR2 YFSETQ. The CDR3 sequence is 14 residues long. The V end was cut by 0 bases, the J end by 3 bases, with 9 bases between. CDR3 bases: TGCGCCAGCAGCTTGGACCGCGGGGACTATGGCTACACCTTC. This sequence encodes CASSLDRGDYGYTF.

Only a few counts were recorded for this clonotype. V and J are TRBV7-7 and TRBJ2-2; D might be TRBD2 (5 bases). Germline assignment: CDR1 SSHAT and CDR2 FNYEAQ (reference sequence). The CDR3 length is 17 residues. The V and J ends lost 8 bases and 2 bases respectively, with 21 bases between them. The CDR3 DNA sequence: TGTGCCAGCTCCCAACACGCCGGGGTCCCCAACACCGGGGAGCTGTTTTTT. As protein: CASSQHAGVPNTGELFF.

This chain uses TRBV25-1 with TRBJ2-2, with D unresolved. The CDR3 is 13 residues long. The V gene lost 1 base and the J gene lost 4 bases, with 4 bases spanning the gap. Germline CDR1 MGHDK, CDR2 SYGVNS. CDR3 residues: CASSESGTGELFF. CDR3 coding DNA: TGTGCCAGCAGTGAATCGGGCACCGGGGAGCTGTTTTTT.

Only a few counts were recorded for this clonotype. As DNA, the CDR3 is TGCAGTGCTCCCGGGTTAAGCGGGAGGCCCTACAATGAGCAGTTCTTC. Its protein product is CSAPGLSGRPYNEQFF. The rearrangement uses TRBV20-1 and TRBJ2-1; TRBD2 matches 9 bases. Germline V gene lookup returns CDR1 DFQATT and CDR2 SNEGSKA (reference sequence). With V trimmed by 5 bases and J by 2 bases, 10 bases remained unmatched. The CDR3 is 16 residues long.

This clonotype was seen a few times. DNA of the CDR3: TGTGCCAGCAGCCCAATGGGCTGGACGTCCTACGAGCAGTACTTC. Protein product: CASSPMGWTSYEQYF. The V call is TRBV11-2, the J call TRBJ2-7; D unclear. The germline gives CDR1 SGHAT, CDR2 FQNNGV. The CDR3 is made up of 15 amino acids. V was trimmed by 5 bases and J by 1 base, leaving 15 bases between them. The complete variable domain, with remaining parts taken from reference TRBV11-2 and TRBJ2-7, reads EAGVAQSPRYKIIEKRQSVAFWCNPISGHATLYWYQQILGQGPKLLIQFQNNGVVDDSQLPKDRFSAERLKGVDSTLKIQPAKLEDSAVYLCASSPMGWTSYEQYFGPGTRLTVT.

V and J are TRBV4-1 and TRBJ1-2; D may be TRBD1 (6 bases). Germline V gene data show CDR1 as MGHRA and CDR2 as YSYEKL. The ends were cut back, 0 bases at V and 8 bases at J, with 16 bases in the middle. This CDR3 spans 15 amino acids. CDR3 amino acids: CASSQEESGGAGYTF. For the CDR3, the DNA is TGCGCCAGCAGCCAAGAAGAAAGCGGGGGCGCAGGCTACACCTTC.

This clonotype was detected only a few times. The chain combines TRBV7-9 with TRBJ2-1, with 11 bases matching TRBD2. Germline CDR1 reads SEHNR; CDR2 reads FQNEAQ (reference sequence). This CDR3 region has 20 residues. V lost 4 bases, J lost 0 bases, and 14 bases stayed unmatched. The CDR3 here is CASSSGGTSGILSSYNEQFF. The CDR3 DNA follows: TGTGCCAGCAGCTCCGGGGGGACTAGCGGAATCCTGAGCTCCTACAATGAGCAGTTCTTC.

The rearrangement joins TRBV29-1 to TRBJ2-2; 12 bases align to TRBD2. V was pared by 7 bases and J by 5 bases, with 17 bases of the junction left unmatched. This CDR3 is built from 18 residues. Per the germline V gene, CDR1 is SQVTM and CDR2 is ANQGSEA. The CDR3 DNA reads TGCAGCGCCTCCGGACTAGCGGGAACCCAAAGCTCTACCGGGGAGCTGTTTTTT. Translation: CSASGLAGTQSSTGELFF.

This clonotype was seen at least ten times. This CDR3 reads CAWSGGLAGVEQYF. The CDR3 bases are TGTGCCTGGAGTGGTGGACTAGCGGGAGTCGAGCAGTACTTC. The chain links TRBV30 to TRBJ2-7; 13 positions agree with TRBD2. V gave up 1 base and J gave up 6 bases; unmatched junction bases: 3. There are 14 residues in the CDR3. Germline V lookup: CDR1 GTSNPN, CDR2 SVGIG (reference sequence).